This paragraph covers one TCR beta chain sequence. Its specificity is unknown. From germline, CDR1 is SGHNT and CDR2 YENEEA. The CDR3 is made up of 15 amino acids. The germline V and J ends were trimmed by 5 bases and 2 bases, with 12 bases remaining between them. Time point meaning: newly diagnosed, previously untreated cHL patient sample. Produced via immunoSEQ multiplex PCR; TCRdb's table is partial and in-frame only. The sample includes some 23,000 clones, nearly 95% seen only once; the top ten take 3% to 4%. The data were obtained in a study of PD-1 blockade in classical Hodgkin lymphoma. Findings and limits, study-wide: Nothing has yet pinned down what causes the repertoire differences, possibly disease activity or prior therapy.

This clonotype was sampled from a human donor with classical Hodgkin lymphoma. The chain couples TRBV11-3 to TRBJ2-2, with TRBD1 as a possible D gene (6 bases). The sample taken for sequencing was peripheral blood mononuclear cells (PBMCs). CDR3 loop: CASSHTGQNTGELFF. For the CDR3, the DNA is TGTGCCAGCAGCCATACGGGACAAAACACCGGGGAGCTGTTTTTT. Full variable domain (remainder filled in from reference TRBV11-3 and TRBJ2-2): EAGVVQSPRYKIIEKKQPVAFWCNPISGHNTLYWYLQNLGQGPELLIRYENEEAVDDSQLPKDRFSAERLKGVDSTLKIQPAELGDSAVYLCASSHTGQNTGELFFGEGSRLTVL.